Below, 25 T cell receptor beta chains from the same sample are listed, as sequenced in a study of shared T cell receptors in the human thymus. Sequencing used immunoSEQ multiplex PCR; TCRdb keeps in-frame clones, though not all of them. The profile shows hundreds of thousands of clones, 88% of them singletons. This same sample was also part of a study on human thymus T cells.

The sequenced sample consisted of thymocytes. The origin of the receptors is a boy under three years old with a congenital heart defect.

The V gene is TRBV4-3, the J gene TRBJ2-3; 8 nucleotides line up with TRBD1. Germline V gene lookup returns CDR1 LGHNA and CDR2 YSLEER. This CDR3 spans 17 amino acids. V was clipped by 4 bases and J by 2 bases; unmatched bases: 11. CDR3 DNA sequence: TGCGCCAGCAGCCGCACTCTGAGGACAGGGTTCACAGATACGCAGTATTTT. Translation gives CASSRTLRTGFTDTQYF.

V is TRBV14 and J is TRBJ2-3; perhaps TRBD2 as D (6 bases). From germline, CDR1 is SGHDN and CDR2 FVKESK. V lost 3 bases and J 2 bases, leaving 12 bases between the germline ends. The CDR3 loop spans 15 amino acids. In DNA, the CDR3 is TGTGCCAGCAGCCACTTCCCGGGGGTCACAGATACGCAGTATTTT. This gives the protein CASSHFPGVTDTQYF. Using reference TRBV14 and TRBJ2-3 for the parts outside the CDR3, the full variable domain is EAGVTQFPSHSVIEKGQTVTLRCDPISGHDNLYWYRRVMGKEIKFLLHFVKESKQDESGMPNNRFLAERTGGTYSTLKVQPAELEDSGVYFCASSHFPGVTDTQYFGPGTRLTVL.

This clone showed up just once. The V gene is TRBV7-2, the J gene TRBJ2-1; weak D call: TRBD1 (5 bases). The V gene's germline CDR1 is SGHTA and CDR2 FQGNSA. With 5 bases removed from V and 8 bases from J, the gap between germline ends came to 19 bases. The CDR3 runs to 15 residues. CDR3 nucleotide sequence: TGTGCCAGCAGCCCCTGGGGCGGACCCACGGATGAGCAGTTCTTC. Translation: CASSPWGGPTDEQFF. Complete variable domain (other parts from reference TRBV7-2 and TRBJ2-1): GAGVSQSPSNKVTEKGKDVELRCDPISGHTALYWYRQSLGQGLEFLIYFQGNSAPDKSGLPSDRFSAERTGGSVSTLTIQRTQQEDSAVYLCASSPWGGPTDEQFFGPGTRLTVL.

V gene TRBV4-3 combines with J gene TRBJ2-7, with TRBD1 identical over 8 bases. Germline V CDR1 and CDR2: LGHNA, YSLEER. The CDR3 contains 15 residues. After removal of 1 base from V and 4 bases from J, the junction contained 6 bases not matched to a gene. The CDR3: CASSQGLGQDYEQYF. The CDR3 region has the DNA TGCGCCAGCAGCCAAGGTCTGGGACAGGATTACGAGCAGTACTTC.

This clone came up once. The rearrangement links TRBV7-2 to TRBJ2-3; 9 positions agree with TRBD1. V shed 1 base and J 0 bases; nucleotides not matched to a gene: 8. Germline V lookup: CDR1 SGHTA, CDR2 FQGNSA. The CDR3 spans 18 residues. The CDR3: CASSLERDRAHSTDTQYF. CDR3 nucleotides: TGTGCCAGCAGCTTAGAGAGGGACAGGGCTCACAGCACAGATACGCAGTATTTT.

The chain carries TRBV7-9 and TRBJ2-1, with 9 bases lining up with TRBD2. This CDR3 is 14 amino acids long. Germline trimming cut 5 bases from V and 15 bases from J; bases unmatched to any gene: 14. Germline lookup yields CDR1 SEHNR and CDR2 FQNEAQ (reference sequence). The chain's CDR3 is CASSRPGEAGGRFF. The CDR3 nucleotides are TGTGCCAGCAGCCGGCCCGGGGAGGCGGGAGGGAGGTTCTTC.

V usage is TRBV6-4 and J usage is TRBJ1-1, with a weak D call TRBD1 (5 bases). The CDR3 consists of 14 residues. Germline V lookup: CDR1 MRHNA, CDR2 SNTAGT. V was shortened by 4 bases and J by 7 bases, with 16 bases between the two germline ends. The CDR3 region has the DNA TGTGCCAGCAGTGGACACCCCGATAGGGGTGAAGCTTTCTTT. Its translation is CASSGHPDRGEAFF.

The CDR3 is CASSLSRETQYF. Here the CDR3 DNA reads TGTGCCAGCAGCTTAAGTCGGGAGACCCAGTACTTC. The V and J genes are TRBV7-2 and TRBJ2-5; no clear D gene. Germline loops: CDR1 SGHTA, CDR2 FQGNSA. The CDR3 sequence is 12 residues long. Trimming removed 2 bases from V and 5 bases from J, with 6 bases in between.

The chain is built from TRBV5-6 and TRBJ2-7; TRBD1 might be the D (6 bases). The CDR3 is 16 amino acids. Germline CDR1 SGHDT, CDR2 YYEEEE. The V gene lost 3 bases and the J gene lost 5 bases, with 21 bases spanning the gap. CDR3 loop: CASSWGSGTSPNEQYF. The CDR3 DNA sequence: TGTGCCAGCAGCTGGGGCTCCGGGACATCCCCTAACGAGCAGTACTTC.

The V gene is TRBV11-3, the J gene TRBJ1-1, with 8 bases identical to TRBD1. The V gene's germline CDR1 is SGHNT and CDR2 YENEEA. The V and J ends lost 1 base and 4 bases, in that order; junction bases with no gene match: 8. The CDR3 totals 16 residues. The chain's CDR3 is CASSLGPTGGGTEAFF. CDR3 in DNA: TGTGCCAGCAGCTTAGGGCCTACAGGGGGTGGCACTGAAGCTTTCTTT.

The CDR3 DNA reads TGTGCCAGCAGCTTAGCTAGCGGGGGCTCCTACGAGCAGTACTTC. Protein product: CASSLASGGSYEQYF. The rearrangement links TRBV11-3 to TRBJ2-7; 10 nucleotides align to TRBD2. The junction had 0 bases not matched to a gene; V was cut back by 1 base and J by 0 bases. Germline CDR1 SGHNT, CDR2 YENEEA. The CDR3 length is 15 residues.

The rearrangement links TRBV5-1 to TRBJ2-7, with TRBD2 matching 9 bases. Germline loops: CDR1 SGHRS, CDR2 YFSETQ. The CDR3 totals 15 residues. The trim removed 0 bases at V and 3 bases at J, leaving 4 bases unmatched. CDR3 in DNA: TGCGCCAGCAGCTTGGGGGCTAGCGGGGTCTACGAGCAGTACTTC. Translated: CASSLGASGVYEQYF.

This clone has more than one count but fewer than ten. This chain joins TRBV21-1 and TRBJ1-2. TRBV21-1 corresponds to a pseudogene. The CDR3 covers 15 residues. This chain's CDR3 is CASSPRGKGILGYTF. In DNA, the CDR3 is TGTGCCAGCAGCCCTCGGGGGAAGGGGATCCTTGGCTACACCTTC.

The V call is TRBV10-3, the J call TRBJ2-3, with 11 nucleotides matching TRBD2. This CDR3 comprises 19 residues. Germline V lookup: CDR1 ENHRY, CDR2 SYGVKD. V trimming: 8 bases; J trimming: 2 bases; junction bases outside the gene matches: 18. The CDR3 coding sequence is TGTGCCATCCAGGACTTGGGACTAGCGGAACCGTGGGACACAGATACGCAGTATTTT. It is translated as CAIQDLGLAEPWDTDTQYF.

Here the CDR3 reads CASSPPQGQGIYGYTF. DNA of the CDR3: TGTGCCAGCAGCCCCCCTCAGGGACAGGGGATCTATGGCTACACCTTC. J is TRBJ1-2 and V is TRBV7-2; 10 bases align to TRBD1. The V gene's germline CDR1 is SGHTA and CDR2 FQGNSA. This CDR3 contains 16 residues. V was clipped by 5 bases and J by 4 bases; unmatched bases: 10.

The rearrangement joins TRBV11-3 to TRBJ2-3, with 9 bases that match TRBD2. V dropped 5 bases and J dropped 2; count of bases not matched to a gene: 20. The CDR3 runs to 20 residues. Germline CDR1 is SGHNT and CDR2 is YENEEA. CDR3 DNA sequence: TGTGCCAGCAGCCCTGCGGGAGGGCCACACCCTTCTTCTCACACAGATACGCAGTATTTT. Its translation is CASSPAGGPHPSSHTDTQYF. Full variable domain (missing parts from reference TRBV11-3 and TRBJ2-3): EAGVVQSPRYKIIEKKQPVAFWCNPISGHNTLYWYLQNLGQGPELLIRYENEEAVDDSQLPKDRFSAERLKGVDSTLKIQPAELGDSAVYLCASSPAGGPHPSSHTDTQYFGPGTRLTVL.

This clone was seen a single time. CDR3 sequence: CASSAGREHQADTQYF. The CDR3 coding sequence is TGTGCCAGCAGTGCCGGCCGCGAGCACCAGGCAGATACGCAGTATTTT. The gene calls are TRBV2 and TRBJ2-3; D is undetermined. V shed 4 bases and J shed 4 bases, with 18 bases lying between them. The germline V gene has CDR1 SNHLY and CDR2 FYNNEI. This CDR3 region has 16 residues.

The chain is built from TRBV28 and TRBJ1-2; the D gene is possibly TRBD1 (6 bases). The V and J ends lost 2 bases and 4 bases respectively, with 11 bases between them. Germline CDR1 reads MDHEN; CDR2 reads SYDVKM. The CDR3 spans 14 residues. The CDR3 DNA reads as TGTGCCAGCAGTTTAAGGGACACCGCCTATGGCTACACCTTC. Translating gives CASSLRDTAYGYTF.

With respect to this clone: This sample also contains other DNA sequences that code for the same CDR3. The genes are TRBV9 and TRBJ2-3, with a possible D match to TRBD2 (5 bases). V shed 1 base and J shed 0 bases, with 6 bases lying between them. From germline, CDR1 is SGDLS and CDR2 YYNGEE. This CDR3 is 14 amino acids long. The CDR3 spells CASSVSGSTDTQYF. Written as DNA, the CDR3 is TGTGCCAGCAGCGTAAGCGGCAGCACAGATACGCAGTATTTT.

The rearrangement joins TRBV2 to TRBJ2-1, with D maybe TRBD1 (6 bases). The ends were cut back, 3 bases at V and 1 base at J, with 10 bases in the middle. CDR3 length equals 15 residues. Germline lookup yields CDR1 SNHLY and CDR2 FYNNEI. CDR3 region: CASSEGAGSYNEQFF. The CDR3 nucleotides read TGTGCCAGCAGTGAGGGGGCCGGGTCCTACAATGAGCAGTTCTTC. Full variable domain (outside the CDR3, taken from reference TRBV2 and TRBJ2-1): EPEVTQTPSHQVTQMGQEVILRCVPISNHLYFYWYRQILGQKVEFLVSFYNNEISEKSEIFDDQFSVERPDGSNFTLKIRSTKLEDSAMYFCASSEGAGSYNEQFFGPGTRLTVL.

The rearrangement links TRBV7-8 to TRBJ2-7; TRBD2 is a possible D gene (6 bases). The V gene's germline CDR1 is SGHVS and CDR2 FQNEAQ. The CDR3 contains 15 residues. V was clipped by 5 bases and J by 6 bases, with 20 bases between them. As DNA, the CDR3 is TGTGCCAGCAGCCCGCCCGGGACTGGGAGCTCCGAGCAGTACTTC. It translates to CASSPPGTGSSEQYF.

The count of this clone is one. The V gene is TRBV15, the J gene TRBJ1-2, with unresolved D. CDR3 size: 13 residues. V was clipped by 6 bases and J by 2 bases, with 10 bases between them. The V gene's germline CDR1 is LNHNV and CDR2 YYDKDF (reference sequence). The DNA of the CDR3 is TGTGCCACCAGAGTTGATCGGAACTATGGCTACACCTTC. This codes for CATRVDRNYGYTF.

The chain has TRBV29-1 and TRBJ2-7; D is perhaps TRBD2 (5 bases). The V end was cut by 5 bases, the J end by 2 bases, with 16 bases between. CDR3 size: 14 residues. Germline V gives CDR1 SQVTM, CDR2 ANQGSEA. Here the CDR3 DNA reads TGCAGCGTTTTCCGCTGGGGAGTACCCTACGAGCAGTACTTC. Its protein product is CSVFRWGVPYEQYF.

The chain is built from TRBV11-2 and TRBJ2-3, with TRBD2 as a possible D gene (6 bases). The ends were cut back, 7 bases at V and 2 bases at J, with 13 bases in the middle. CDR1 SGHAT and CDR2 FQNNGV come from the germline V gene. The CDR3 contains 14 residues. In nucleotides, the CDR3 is TGTGCCAGCACCACCGTAGCGGTCACAGATACGCAGTATTTT. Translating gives CASTTVAVTDTQYF.

CDR3 nucleotides: TGTGCCAGCAGTTCAAAGGGCAGGGTTGAAGAAAAACTGTTTTTT. It yields the protein CASSSKGRVEEKLFF. This chain links TRBV27 with TRBJ1-4, with a weak D call TRBD1 (5 bases). The germline V gene encodes CDR1 MNHEY and CDR2 SMNVEV (reference sequence). The CDR3 extends over 15 amino acids. Deletions cut 4 bases from V and 8 bases from J, with 17 bases between.